The T cell receptor (beta chain) described here comes from a study of blood T cell repertoires in COVID-19. Overall study: Donors in the United States, Italy and Spain gave samples during acute or convalescent COVID-19. From T cells, B-cell-depleted T cells, or PBMCs came the material, which was cDNA or gDNA.

As handled by the study authors: By means of reference gene primer amplification, nucleated cell counts were estimated. Some clones are missing from TCRdb's copy, which holds only in-frame ones; the method was immunoSEQ multiplex PCR. The V and J calls and clone size are taken from that table; D and trimming were inferred from the DNA. The sample has about 74,000 clones, roughly 85% seen once. Germline CDR1 reads WSHSY; CDR2 reads SAAADI. The ends lost 7 bases at V and 1 base at J; junction bases unmatched: 3. CDR3 length: 15 residues. The sequence was obtained from a man aged 50-60 years with acute or convalescent COVID-19. The sequencing sample was made of peripheral blood. The chain recombines TRBV10-2 with TRBJ2-2; 10 positions match TRBD2. Here the CDR3 DNA reads TGCGCCAGCAAATCTAGCGGGGGGAACACCGGGGAGCTGTTTTTT. It specifies CASKSSGGNTGELFF.